Below, 32 T cell receptor beta chains from the same sample are listed, as sequenced in a study of T cells in Graves' hyperthyroidism and ophthalmopathy. The investigators amplified TCR beta CDR3 regions from RNA transcripts. RT-PCR in the first round (using the HTBI primer set) targeted the TCR CDR3. TCRdb redid the calling of the multiplex PCR reads with MiXCR, one entry per CDR3 protein. The sample consists of about 520,000 distinct CDR3 sequences, about a fifth of them appearing once. Sample: blood. These receptors were collected from a man aged 18-30 years with Graves' hyperthyroidism.

This clonotype came up many times. The V and J genes are TRBV12-3 or TRBV12-4 and TRBJ1-5; 7 bases fit TRBD1. The trim removed 7 bases at V and 3 bases at J, leaving 6 bases unmatched. CDR3 length: 14 amino acids. The CDR3 DNA reads as TGTGCCAGCACGCACAGGGGTCACAATCAGCCCCAGCATTTT. Amino acid sequence: CASTHRGHNQPQHF.

The genes are TRBV6-5 and TRBJ1-3, with D possibly being TRBD1 (6 bases). Germline lookup yields CDR1 MNHEY and CDR2 SVGAGI. Between the trimmed V and J ends, which lost 3 bases and 1 base, there was a span of 13 bases. This CDR3 has 16 residues. The CDR3 DNA sequence: TGTGCCAGCAGTTATTACAGGGATGTTTCTGGAAACACCATATATTTT. Protein: CASSYYRDVSGNTIYF.

The chain combines TRBV20-1 with TRBJ2-7; no reliable D call. Germline lookup yields CDR1 DFQATT and CDR2 SNEGSKA (reference sequence). The ends were cut back, 1 base at V and 0 bases at J, with 10 bases in the middle. The CDR3 totals 14 residues. CDR3 bases: TGCAGTGCTAGAGCGGAACCGCACTCCTACGAGCAGTACTTC. Residues: CSARAEPHSYEQYF.

The V call is TRBV19, the J call TRBJ2-7; D is possibly TRBD1 or TRBD2 (6 bases each). Deletions cut 5 bases from V and 1 base from J, with 15 bases between. The CDR3 is 15 residues long. From germline, CDR1 is LNHDA and CDR2 SQIVND (reference sequence). The CDR3 spells CASSRHGGRSYEQYF. CDR3 DNA: TGTGCCAGTAGTCGTCATGGGGGGCGATCCTACGAGCAGTACTTC.

In its sample, this clonotype was seen many times. V is TRBV27 and J is TRBJ1-1; D is unclear. The V gene lost 7 bases and the J gene lost 1 base, with 10 bases spanning the gap. The CDR3 length is 13 residues. The germline gives CDR1 MNHEY, CDR2 SMNVEV (reference sequence). CDR3 sequence reads: CASKGGENTEAFF. CDR3 DNA: TGTGCCAGCAAGGGCGGCGAGAACACTGAAGCTTTCTTT.

This clonotype was seen many times. DNA for the CDR3: TGCGCCAGCAGTGATCCGACGGGGACTGGGAGCACTGAAGCTTTCTTT. It translates to CASSDPTGTGSTEAFF. The chain has TRBV10-2 and TRBJ1-1, with TRBD1 as a possible D gene (5 bases). Trimming pared 3 bases from V and 4 bases from J, leaving 18 bases between. The germline V gene encodes CDR1 WSHSY and CDR2 SAAADI. The CDR3 runs 16 residues.

The table lists this clonotype with many counts. The chain has TRBV6-2 or TRBV6-3 and TRBJ2-7, with 7 positions matching TRBD1. CDR1 is MNHEY and CDR2 is SVGEGT in the germline V gene. The CDR3 covers 14 residues. V shed 7 bases, J shed 3 bases, and the junction held 9 bases outside the gene matches. The CDR3 coding sequence is TGTGCCAGCAAAGTACGGCAGGGGGTCTACGAGCAGTACTTC. This codes for CASKVRQGVYEQYF.

The table lists this clonotype with many counts. This rearrangement joins TRBV13 to TRBJ2-5, with D tentatively TRBD1 (5 bases). V was clipped by 5 bases and J by 6 bases, with 13 bases between them. The length of the CDR3 is 13 residues. Germline V gives CDR1 PRHDT, CDR2 FYEKMQ (reference sequence). Here the CDR3 DNA reads TGTGCCAGCAGCCCCCCTGGGGCGAAGACCCAGTACTTC. Its translation: CASSPPGAKTQYF.

The chain joins TRBV6-5 to TRBJ2-7; the match to TRBD1 covers 9 bases. Germline V lookup: CDR1 MNHEY, CDR2 SVGAGI. This CDR3 has 16 residues. Losses at the gene ends were 4 bases for V and 2 bases for J; bases not matched to a gene: 9. DNA for the CDR3: TGTGCCAGCAGTTCACCGGACAGGGGCGCGACCTACGAGCAGTACTTC. As protein: CASSSPDRGATYEQYF.

The rearrangement links TRBV12-3 or TRBV12-4 to TRBJ1-2; D is undetermined. V dropped 2 bases and J dropped 8 bases, with 12 bases sitting between them. The CDR3 contains 13 residues. DNA for the CDR3: TGTGCCAGCAGTTTATCCACCTTCGAGGGCTACACCTTC. Its protein product is CASSLSTFEGYTF.

This clonotype was recorded at least ten times. The chain recombines TRBV7-2 with TRBJ2-4, with D uncertain. V was shortened by 1 base and J by 0 bases, with 7 bases between the two germline ends. This CDR3 spans 15 amino acids. Germline values: CDR1 SGHTA, CDR2 FQGNSA. CDR3 DNA: TGTGCCAGCAGCTTAGTACCGGGAGCCAAAAACATTCAGTACTTC. It yields the protein CASSLVPGAKNIQYF.

The genes are TRBV11-2 and TRBJ2-7, with D maybe TRBD2 (6 bases). The ends were cut back, 2 bases at V and 2 bases at J, with 10 bases in the middle. The CDR3 covers 14 residues. CDR1 is SGHAT, CDR2 FQNNGV, per germline. The CDR3: CASSLRGFAYEQYF. As DNA, the CDR3 is TGTGCCAGCAGCTTACGGGGGTTCGCCTACGAGCAGTACTTC.

This clonotype was found many times. This chain connects TRBV11-3 to TRBJ1-1; D perhaps matches TRBD1 (6 bases). The CDR3 sequence is 14 residues long. Per the germline V gene, CDR1 is SGHNT and CDR2 is YENEEA. With 8 bases removed from V and 0 bases from J, the gap between germline ends came to 13 bases. The chain's CDR3 is CASGRQVMNTEAFF. The CDR3 nucleotides read TGTGCCAGCGGTCGACAGGTCATGAACACTGAAGCTTTCTTT.

This clonotype was counted a few times. The CDR3: CASSVRTDQETQYF. As DNA, the CDR3 is TGTGCCAGTAGTGTAAGGACGGACCAAGAGACCCAGTACTTC. V and J are TRBV19 and TRBJ2-5; unclear D gene. This CDR3 has 14 residues. Germline CDR1 LNHDA, CDR2 SQIVND (reference sequence). V was cut by 5 bases and J by 0 bases, with 10 bases left in between. Supplemented by reference TRBV19 and TRBJ2-5, the full variable domain reads DGGITQSPKYLFRKEGQNVTLSCEQNLNHDAMYWYRQDPGQGLRLIYYSQIVNDFQKGDIAEGYSVSREKKESFPLTVTSAQKNPTAFYLCASSVRTDQETQYFGPGTRLLVL.

This clonotype was recorded many times. The CDR3 is CASSFGTGDWNTIYF. In DNA form, the CDR3 reads TGTGCCAGCAGTTTCGGGACAGGTGATTGGAACACCATATATTTT. The chain is built from TRBV12-3 or TRBV12-4 and TRBJ1-3; 8 nucleotides align to TRBD1. Trimming removed 3 bases from V and 7 bases from J; junction bases left unmatched: 8. The CDR3 has 15 residues.

This clonotype occurred a few times. This rearrangement joins TRBV15 to TRBJ2-7; D gene ambiguous. This CDR3 is built from 15 residues. Germline assignment: CDR1 LNHNV and CDR2 YYDKDF (reference sequence). The ends were cut back, 0 bases at V and 4 bases at J, with 13 bases in the middle. Here the CDR3 reads CATSRDFKGIYEQYF. CDR3 sequence (DNA): TGTGCCACCAGCAGAGATTTTAAGGGAATATACGAGCAGTACTTC.

This clonotype was seen only once. V is TRBV10-3 and J is TRBJ1-3; D gene uncertain. CDR1 is ENHRY, CDR2 SYGVKD, per germline. The CDR3 loop spans 17 amino acids. Trimming pared 4 bases from V and 2 bases from J, leaving 18 bases between. This CDR3 reads CAISGIVPAVAGNTIYF. CDR3 DNA: TGTGCCATCAGTGGTATAGTCCCGGCTGTAGCTGGAAACACCATATATTTT.

The chain recombines TRBV6-4 with TRBJ1-5; 11 nucleotides match TRBD1. CDR1 MRHNA and CDR2 SNTAGT come from the germline V gene. Germline trimming cut 5 bases from V and 2 bases from J; bases unmatched to any gene: 8. This CDR3 region has 17 residues. CDR3 DNA sequence: TGTGCCAGCAGTACTGGGGACAGGGGGTACGGCAATCAGCCCCAGCATTTT. Encoded protein: CASSTGDRGYGNQPQHF.

This clonotype was picked up many times. The rearrangement links TRBV27 to TRBJ1-2; 10 nucleotides match TRBD1. The ends lost 2 bases at V and 5 bases at J; junction bases unmatched: 5. The germline V gene has CDR1 MNHEY and CDR2 SMNVEV (reference sequence). The CDR3 length is 15 residues. CDR3 loop: CASSLGTGDQYGYTF. CDR3 nucleotides: TGTGCCAGCAGTTTAGGGACAGGGGATCAGTATGGCTACACCTTC.

The chain is built from TRBV12-3 or TRBV12-4 and TRBJ2-7; 8 bases fit TRBD1. This CDR3 has 15 residues. V trimming: 3 bases; J trimming: 3 bases; junction bases outside the gene matches: 7. This CDR3 reads CASSLGQGARYEQYF. Here the CDR3 DNA reads TGTGCCAGCAGTTTGGGGCAGGGGGCGCGCTACGAGCAGTACTTC.

In this sample, this clonotype turned up many times. V usage is TRBV19 and J usage is TRBJ1-2; 9 nucleotides match TRBD1. V shed 7 bases and J 4 bases; nucleotides not matched to a gene: 7. The CDR3 extends over 14 amino acids. Germline values: CDR1 LNHDA, CDR2 SQIVND (reference sequence). The CDR3 DNA follows: TGTGCCAGTATCCCGGGACAGGGAGTCTATGGCTACACCTTC. Amino acids: CASIPGQGVYGYTF.

In its sample, this clonotype was seen a few times. The V and J genes are TRBV6-5 and TRBJ1-5, with TRBD1 as a possible D gene (5 bases). Trimming pared 4 bases from V and 9 bases from J, leaving 13 bases between. Germline assignment: CDR1 MNHEY and CDR2 SVGAGI. The CDR3 loop spans 13 amino acids. Written as DNA, the CDR3 is TGTGCCAGCAGTTCAATCTTCGGGGGGCCCCAGCATTTT. It specifies CASSSIFGGPQHF.

This clonotype was counted at least ten times. The chain's CDR3 is CAIARTAQETQYF. CDR3 DNA: TGTGCCATTGCACGGACGGCGCAAGAGACCCAGTACTTC. This chain uses TRBV24-1 with TRBJ2-5; D is undetermined. The CDR3 is 13 residues long. With 11 bases removed from V and 2 bases from J, the gap between germline ends came to 14 bases. Germline values: CDR1 KGHDR, CDR2 SFDVKD.

The table lists this clonotype with many counts. This sequence joins TRBV6-1 and TRBJ2-5, with TRBD1 matching 7 bases. CDR3 length: 13 residues. Germline V gene data show CDR1 as MNHNS and CDR2 as SASEGT. With 9 bases clipped from V and 0 bases from J, the junction kept 4 bases outside the gene matches. This chain's CDR3 is CASTGTDQETQYF. In nucleotides, the CDR3 is TGTGCCAGTACGGGGACAGACCAAGAGACCCAGTACTTC.

CDR3 DNA sequence: TGCGCCAGCAGTGCCGCAGGGGAATGGAACACTGAAGCTTTCTTT. This gives the protein CASSAAGEWNTEAFF. This sequence joins TRBV10-1 and TRBJ1-1; TRBD1 is a possible D gene (6 bases). This CDR3 comprises 15 residues. In germline, CDR1 is WNHNN, CDR2 SYGVQD (reference sequence). The V gene lost 4 bases and the J gene lost 1 base, with 13 bases spanning the gap.

J is TRBJ1-2 and V is TRBV12-3 or TRBV12-4; 10 bases fit TRBD1. The CDR3 is 14 amino acids. After removal of 3 bases from V and 5 bases from J, the junction contained 3 bases not matched to a gene. In DNA form, the CDR3 reads TGTGCCAGCAGTTTTATGGGACAGGGGTATGGCTACACCTTC. Its translation: CASSFMGQGYGYTF.

With respect to this clonotype: This clone may be a read error of a much larger clone one base away. The chain uses TRBV7-2 and TRBJ2-5; TRBD1 agrees at 8 bases. Germline V CDR1 and CDR2: SGHTA, FQGNSA. V shed 7 bases and J 3 bases; nucleotides not matched to a gene: 13. The CDR3 has 16 residues. CDR3 protein: CASIFSDRAREETQYF. CDR3 DNA: TGTGCCAGCATCTTCTCGGACAGGGCCAGGGAAGAGACCCAGTACTTC.

In its sample, this clonotype was seen many times. This chain uses TRBV6-4 with TRBJ1-2; D ambiguous. V was trimmed by 6 bases and J by 3 bases, leaving 23 bases between them. Germline V CDR1 and CDR2: MRHNA, SNTAGT. The CDR3 has 17 amino acids. CDR3 region: CASRGLVGRTLHYGYTF. In DNA, the CDR3 is TGTGCCAGCAGGGGTCTGGTGGGTCGGACCCTTCACTATGGCTACACCTTC.

This chain uses TRBV28 with TRBJ1-2; 8 bases agree with TRBD1. The CDR3 totals 15 residues. Germline CDR1 reads MDHEN; CDR2 reads SYDVKM. V lost 4 bases to trimming and J lost 8 bases; unmatched junction nucleotides: 12. CDR3 DNA: TGTGCCAGCAGTTCTTTCTCGACAGGGGCATGGGGCTACACCTTC. This codes for CASSSFSTGAWGYTF.

The chain joins TRBV28 to TRBJ1-1; possible D gene TRBD1, 5 bases. Germline CDR1 is MDHEN and CDR2 is SYDVKM. V dropped 3 bases and J dropped 3 bases, with 20 bases sitting between them. The CDR3 is 17 residues long. The CDR3 DNA follows: TGTGCCAGCAGTTTTATAGGGGTCCTTGGGGTAGACACTGAAGCTTTCTTT. Encoded protein: CASSFIGVLGVDTEAFF.

This clonotype was picked up a small number of times. This rearrangement joins TRBV11-1 to TRBJ2-6; no clear D. From germline, CDR1 is SGHAT and CDR2 FQDESV (reference sequence). The CDR3 length is 17 residues. Trimming stripped 1 base from V and 0 bases from J, with 10 bases between. The DNA for the CDR3 is TGTGCCAGCAGCTTAGGAGGCGGTAGCTCTGGGGCCAACGTCCTGACTTTC. Amino acids: CASSLGGGSSGANVLTF.

There are many counts of this clonotype. In DNA form, the CDR3 reads TGTGCCTGGAGTGTACTGAGGCAGGGAGGCTATGGCTACACCTTC. Protein: CAWSVLRQGGYGYTF. The chain links TRBV30 to TRBJ1-2; weak D call: TRBD1 (5 bases). The length of the CDR3 is 15 residues. V was trimmed by 0 bases and J by 4 bases, leaving 15 bases between them. CDR1 is GTSNPN, CDR2 SVGIG, per germline (reference sequence).